This TCR beta chain was captured by sequencing in a study of Graves' ophthalmopathy and Graves' hyperthyroidism. Researchers took RNA transcripts and amplified TCR beta CDR3 regions from them. First-round RT-PCR employed HTBI primers, with a second-round multiplex PCR after it. Each CDR3 protein is one row after TCRdb ran MiXCR on the multiplex PCR reads. The sample includes almost 750,000 distinct CDR3 sequences, approximately 40% of them seen just once. In this sample, this clonotype turned up many times. Ophthalmopathy-affected donors exhibited moderate-to-severe activity, CAS ≥3, NOSPECS ≥4, and duration under 3 months. Physicians reached a diagnosis by relying on clinical symptoms, serum thyroxine, TRAb, thyroid ultrasound and orbital computed tomography. This CDR3 spans 13 amino acids. CDR1 LNHNV and CDR2 YYDKDF come from the germline V gene (reference sequence). Trimming removed 0 bases from V and 6 bases from J; junction bases left unmatched: 1.

The sample comprised peripheral blood. This TCR was recovered from an adult man with Graves' ophthalmopathy. The chain has TRBV15 and TRBJ2-7, with 8 bases aligning to TRBD1. CDR3 in DNA: TGTGCCACCAGCAGAGATACAGGGGGCGAGCAGTACTTC. Protein sequence: CATSRDTGGEQYF.